Each of the 16 T cell receptor beta chains below was sequenced from the same sample in a study of cytomegalovirus exposure and HLA in healthy donors. The primer mix had 60 Vbeta and 13 Jbeta primers. Clones were read by immunoSEQ multiplex PCR, and TCRdb kept only the in-frame ones, dropping some. Among 150,000 to 200,000 clones listed, approximately 71% were seen once. The sequenced sample consisted of PBMCs. The receptors come from a woman aged 18-29 years in good health and CMV-seropositive.

The chain is built from TRBV4-2 and TRBJ1-6; no clear D gene. Germline V gives CDR1 LGHNA, CDR2 YNFKEQ. V lost 0 bases to trimming and J lost 9 bases, with 15 bases between them. The CDR3 runs 16 residues. CDR3 DNA sequence: TGTGCCAGCAGCCAAGAAATCGGTACGAGTCGTTCACCCCTCCACTTT. It specifies CASSQEIGTSRSPLHF.

This clone was detected only once. The chain employs TRBV2 and TRBJ2-7; no clear D. V lost 7 bases and J 2 bases, leaving 12 bases between the germline ends. The CDR3 totals 13 residues. Per the germline V gene, CDR1 is SNHLY and CDR2 is FYNNEI. The CDR3 nucleotides read TGTGCCAGCAACGTAAACAGCCCCTACGAGCAGTACTTC. This codes for CASNVNSPYEQYF.

The V call is TRBV5-6, the J call TRBJ1-6, with 7 bases matching TRBD1. The V segment lost 3 bases and the J segment 3 bases; nucleotides outside the gene matches: 6. The V gene's germline CDR1 is SGHDT and CDR2 YYEEEE. The CDR3 totals 16 residues. The CDR3 is CASSWGPGGYNSPLHF. The CDR3 region has the DNA TGTGCCAGCAGCTGGGGTCCAGGGGGCTATAATTCACCCCTCCACTTT.

The V call is TRBV27, the J call TRBJ1-1, with unresolved D. From germline, CDR1 is MNHEY and CDR2 SMNVEV (reference sequence). The CDR3 totals 15 residues. The V end was cut by 6 bases, the J end by 2 bases, with 16 bases between. For the CDR3, the DNA is TGTGCCAGCAGCCCAAGATTCCTATTAAACACTGAAGCTTTCTTT. Translating it yields CASSPRFLLNTEAFF.

The chain couples TRBV7-2 to TRBJ1-2, with D perhaps matching TRBD1 (5 bases). Trimming removed 3 bases from V and 0 bases from J, with 11 bases in between. This CDR3 spans 15 amino acids. Looked up from germline, CDR1 is SGHTA and CDR2 is FQGNSA. The CDR3 DNA follows: TGTGCCAGCAGCTTCGCCCGACAGACTAACTATGGCTACACCTTC. This sequence encodes CASSFARQTNYGYTF.

The V gene is TRBV11-3, the J gene TRBJ2-1; unclear D gene. The V and J ends lost 5 bases and 4 bases respectively, with 15 bases between them. Germline loops: CDR1 SGHNT, CDR2 YENEEA. The CDR3 is made up of 15 amino acids. The CDR3 loop is CASSRRDTPYNEQFF. The CDR3, as DNA: TGTGCCAGCAGCAGACGAGACACCCCATACAATGAGCAGTTCTTC.

For this clone: Lacking the conserved final phenylalanine or tryptophan, this CDR3 likely reflects a read error. This chain connects TRBV10-3 to TRBJ1-2; 8 bases match TRBD1. The V gene's germline CDR1 is ENHRY and CDR2 SYGVKD. Unmatched junction bases numbered 25, after V lost 6 bases and J lost 1 base. This CDR3 comprises 21 residues. The CDR3 spells CAIRPSMQGALKLDYNYGYTV. For the CDR3, the DNA is TGTGCCATCAGACCCAGCATGCAGGGGGCGCTTAAGCTTGACTATAACTATGGCTACACCGTC.

This clone was counted only a few times. The chain carries TRBV2 and TRBJ2-3, with TRBD1 matching 9 bases. Losses at the gene ends were 9 bases for V and 2 bases for J; bases not matched to a gene: 9. The CDR3 has 15 amino acids. The V gene's germline CDR1 is SNHLY and CDR2 FYNNEI. The CDR3 nucleotides are TGTGCCAGTTTATACACAGGGGGCATCACAGATACGCAGTATTTT. It is translated as CASLYTGGITDTQYF.

Regarding this clone: One end of the junction does not line up with germline, which may come from a read error. V gene TRBV5-4 combines with J gene TRBJ2-1, with 8 bases identical to TRBD2. Germline lookup yields CDR1 SGHNT and CDR2 YYREEE (reference sequence). The CDR3 has 12 residues. The CDR3, as DNA: TGTGCCAGCAGCTTGACTACGGGAGGGCAGGTCTTC. As protein: CASSLTTGGQVF.

This clone was counted once. The rearrangement joins TRBV28 to TRBJ1-6; 8 positions agree with TRBD1. V shed 8 bases, J shed 6 bases, and the junction held 12 bases outside the gene matches. The germline gives CDR1 MDHEN, CDR2 SYDVKM. The CDR3 runs 16 residues. The CDR3 DNA reads TGTGCCAGCGGATCGTTTGGGACAGGAATTAATTCACCCCTCCACTTT. As protein: CASGSFGTGINSPLHF.

This chain joins TRBV29-1 and TRBJ2-5, with unresolved D. The assigned J gene may be wrong: the sequence end matches TRBJ2-7 better. Germline CDR1 and CDR2: SQVTM and ANQGSEA. CDR3 length: 12 residues. CDR3 protein: CSVTMTDYEQYF. The CDR3 coding sequence is TGCAGCGTCACAATGACCGACTACGAGCAGTACTTC.

CDR3 residues: CASSPGLALYEQYF. The CDR3 DNA sequence: TGTGCCAGTAGTCCGGGACTAGCGCTATACGAGCAGTACTTC. The chain has TRBV19 and TRBJ2-7; TRBD2 matches at 10 bases. After removal of 5 bases from V and 4 bases from J, the junction contained 5 bases not matched to a gene. CDR1 and CDR2 (germline): LNHDA, SQIVND (reference sequence). CDR3 length: 14 residues.

This clone was counted once. The chain combines TRBV4-2 with TRBJ2-2; D possibly corresponds to TRBD1 (5 bases). This CDR3 has 16 amino acids. V was clipped by 0 bases and J by 5 bases, with 13 bases between them. The V gene's germline CDR1 is LGHNA and CDR2 YNFKEQ. The CDR3: CASSQDTGIKTGELFF. In DNA, the CDR3 is TGTGCCAGCAGCCAAGATACAGGTATAAAAACCGGGGAGCTGTTTTTT.

This clone came up a few times. V is TRBV13 and J is TRBJ2-5, with TRBD2 identical over 7 bases. The CDR3 sequence is 14 residues long. Germline assignment: CDR1 PRHDT and CDR2 FYEKMQ (reference sequence). V shed 2 bases and J 6 bases; nucleotides not matched to a gene: 6. CDR3 loop: CASSLTLAEKTQYF. The CDR3 DNA follows: TGTGCCAGCAGCTTAACTCTAGCGGAGAAGACCCAGTACTTC.

The rearrangement joins TRBV28 to TRBJ2-7; 11 bases match TRBD1. The CDR3 runs 15 residues. Germline V gene data show CDR1 as MDHEN and CDR2 as SYDVKM. V trimming: 5 bases; J trimming: 2 bases; junction bases outside the gene matches: 5. CDR3: CASSPLGQGAYEQYF. CDR3 in DNA: TGTGCCAGCAGTCCACTGGGACAGGGGGCCTACGAGCAGTACTTC.

The chain carries TRBV30 and TRBJ1-1; D gene ambiguous. V was pared by 0 bases and J by 4 bases, with 12 bases between. Germline V gives CDR1 GTSNPN, CDR2 SVGIG (reference sequence). This CDR3 has 14 amino acids. CDR3 region: CAWSVPRPGTEAFF. The DNA of the CDR3 is TGTGCCTGGAGTGTTCCCCGACCGGGCACTGAAGCTTTCTTT.